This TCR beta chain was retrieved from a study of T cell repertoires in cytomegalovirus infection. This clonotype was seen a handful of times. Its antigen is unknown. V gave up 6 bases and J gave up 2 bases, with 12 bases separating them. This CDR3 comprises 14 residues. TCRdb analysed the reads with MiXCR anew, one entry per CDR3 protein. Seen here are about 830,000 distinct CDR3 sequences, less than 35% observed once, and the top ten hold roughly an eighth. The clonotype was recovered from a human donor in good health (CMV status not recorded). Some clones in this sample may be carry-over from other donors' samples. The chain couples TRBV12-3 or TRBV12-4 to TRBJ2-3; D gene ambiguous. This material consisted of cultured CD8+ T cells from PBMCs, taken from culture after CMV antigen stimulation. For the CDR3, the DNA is TGTGCCAGCAGCCAGGTTGGGGTCACAGATACGCAGTATTTT. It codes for CASSQVGVTDTQYF.